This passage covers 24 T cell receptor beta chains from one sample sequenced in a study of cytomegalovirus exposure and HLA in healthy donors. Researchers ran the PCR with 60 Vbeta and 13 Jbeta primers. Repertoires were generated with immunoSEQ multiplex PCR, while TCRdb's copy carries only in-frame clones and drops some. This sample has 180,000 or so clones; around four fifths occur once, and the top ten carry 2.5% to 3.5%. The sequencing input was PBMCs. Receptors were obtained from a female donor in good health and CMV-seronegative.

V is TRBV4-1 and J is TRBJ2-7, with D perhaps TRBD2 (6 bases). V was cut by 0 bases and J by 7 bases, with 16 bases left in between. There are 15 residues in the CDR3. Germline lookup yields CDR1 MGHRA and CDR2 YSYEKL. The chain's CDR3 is CASSQDTGVLGEQYF. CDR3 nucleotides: TGCGCCAGCAGCCAAGATACGGGAGTACTTGGGGAGCAGTACTTC.

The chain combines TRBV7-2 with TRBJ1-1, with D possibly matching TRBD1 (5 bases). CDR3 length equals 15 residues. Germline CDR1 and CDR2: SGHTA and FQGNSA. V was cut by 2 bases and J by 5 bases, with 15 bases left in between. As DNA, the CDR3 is TGTGCCAGCAGCTTACTGCAGGGAGGAGTTACTGAAGCTTTCTTT. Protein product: CASSLLQGGVTEAFF.

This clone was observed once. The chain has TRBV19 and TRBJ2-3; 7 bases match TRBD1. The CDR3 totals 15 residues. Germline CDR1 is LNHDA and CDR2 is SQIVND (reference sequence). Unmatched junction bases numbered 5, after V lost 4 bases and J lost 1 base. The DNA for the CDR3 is TGTGCCAGTAGTAACCGGGACAGAGGCACAGATACGCAGTATTTT. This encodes CASSNRDRGTDTQYF. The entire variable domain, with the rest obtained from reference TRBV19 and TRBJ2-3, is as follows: DGGITQSPKYLFRKEGQNVTLSCEQNLNHDAMYWYRQDPGQGLRLIYYSQIVNDFQKGDIAEGYSVSREKKESFPLTVTSAQKNPTAFYLCASSNRDRGTDTQYFGPGTRLTVL.

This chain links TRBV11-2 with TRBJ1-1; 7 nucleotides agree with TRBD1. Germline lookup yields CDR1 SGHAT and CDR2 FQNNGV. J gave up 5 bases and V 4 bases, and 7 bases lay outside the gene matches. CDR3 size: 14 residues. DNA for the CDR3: TGTGCCAGCAGCTCGCCAGGGGGGCATACTGAAGCTTTCTTT. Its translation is CASSSPGGHTEAFF.

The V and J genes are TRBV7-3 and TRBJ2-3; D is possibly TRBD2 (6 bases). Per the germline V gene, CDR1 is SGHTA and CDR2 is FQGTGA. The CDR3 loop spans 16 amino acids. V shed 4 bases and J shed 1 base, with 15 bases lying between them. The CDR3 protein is CASSSLRWGGTDTQYF. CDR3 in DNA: TGTGCCAGCAGCTCCCTTAGGTGGGGGGGCACAGATACGCAGTATTTT.

The CDR3, as DNA: TGTGCCAGCGGGGACAGGGTCGGGTCCGCCGAGCAGTACTTC. Protein: CASGDRVGSAEQYF. The genes are TRBV27 and TRBJ2-7; 9 nucleotides line up with TRBD1. Trimming cost V 8 bases and J 6 bases; bases outside gene matches: 11. This CDR3 is 14 amino acids long. CDR1 is MNHEY and CDR2 is SMNVEV in the germline V gene (reference sequence).

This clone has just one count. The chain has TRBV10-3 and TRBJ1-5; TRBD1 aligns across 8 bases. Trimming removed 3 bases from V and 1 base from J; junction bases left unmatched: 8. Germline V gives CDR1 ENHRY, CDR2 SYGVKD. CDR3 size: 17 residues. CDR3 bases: TGTGCCATCAGTGACCCTGACGGGACAGGCAGCAATCAGCCCCAGCATTTT. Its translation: CAISDPDGTGSNQPQHF.

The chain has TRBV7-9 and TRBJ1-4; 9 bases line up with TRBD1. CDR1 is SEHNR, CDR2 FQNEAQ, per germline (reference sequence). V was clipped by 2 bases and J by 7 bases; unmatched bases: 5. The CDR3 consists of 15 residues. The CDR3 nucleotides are TGTGCCAGCAGCTTAACAGGGGGCGAAGGTGAAAAACTGTTTTTT. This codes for CASSLTGGEGEKLFF.

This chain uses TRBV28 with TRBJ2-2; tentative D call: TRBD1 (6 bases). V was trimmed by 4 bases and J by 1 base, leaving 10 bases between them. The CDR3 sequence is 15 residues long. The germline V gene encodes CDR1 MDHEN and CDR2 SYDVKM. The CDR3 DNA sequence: TGTGCCAGCAGTTCCCCGGGACAGAACACCGGGGAGCTGTTTTTT. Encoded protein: CASSSPGQNTGELFF.

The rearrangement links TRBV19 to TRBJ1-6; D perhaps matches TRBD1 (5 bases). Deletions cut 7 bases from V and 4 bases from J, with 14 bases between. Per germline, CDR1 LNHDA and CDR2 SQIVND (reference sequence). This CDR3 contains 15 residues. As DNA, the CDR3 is TGTGCCAGTACCCCTGGGGCAGATTATAATTCACCCCTCCACTTT. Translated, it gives CASTPGADYNSPLHF.

CDR3 sequence reads: CASSSRELEARAFF. CDR3 nucleotides: TGCGCCAGCAGCTCGCGGGAGCTAGAGGCTCGGGCTTTCTTT. V is TRBV5-1 and J is TRBJ1-1, with D unresolved. Trimming pared 3 bases from V and 11 bases from J, leaving 20 bases between. The CDR3 loop spans 14 amino acids. Looked up from germline, CDR1 is SGHRS and CDR2 is YFSETQ.

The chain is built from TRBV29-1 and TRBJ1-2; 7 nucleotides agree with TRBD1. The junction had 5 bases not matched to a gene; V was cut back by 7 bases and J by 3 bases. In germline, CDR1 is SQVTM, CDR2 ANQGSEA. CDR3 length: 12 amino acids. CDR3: CSARDSYYGYTF. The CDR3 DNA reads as TGCAGCGCCCGGGACAGCTACTATGGCTACACCTTC.

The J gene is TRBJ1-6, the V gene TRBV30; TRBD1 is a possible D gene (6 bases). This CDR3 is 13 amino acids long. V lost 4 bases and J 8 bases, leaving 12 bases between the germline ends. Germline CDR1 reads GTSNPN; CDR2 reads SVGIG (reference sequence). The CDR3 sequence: CAWTDYRDSPLHF. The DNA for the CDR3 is TGTGCCTGGACTGACTACAGGGATTCACCCCTCCACTTT. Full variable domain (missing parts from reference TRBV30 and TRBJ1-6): SQTIHQWPATLVQPVGSPLSLECTVEGTSNPNLYWYRQAAGRGLQLLFYSVGIGQISSEVPQNLSASRPQDRQFILSSKKLLLSDSGFYLCAWTDYRDSPLHFGNGTRLTVT.

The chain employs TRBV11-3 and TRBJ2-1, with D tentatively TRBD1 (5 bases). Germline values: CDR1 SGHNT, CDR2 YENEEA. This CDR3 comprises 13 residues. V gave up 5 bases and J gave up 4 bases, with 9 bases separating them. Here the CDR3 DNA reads TGTGCCAGCAGCCTGGACACTTACAATGAGCAGTTCTTC. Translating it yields CASSLDTYNEQFF.

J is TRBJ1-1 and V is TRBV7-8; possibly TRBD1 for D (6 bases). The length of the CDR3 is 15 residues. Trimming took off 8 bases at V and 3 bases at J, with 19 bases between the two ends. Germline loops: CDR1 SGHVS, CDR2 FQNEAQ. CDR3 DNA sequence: TGTGCCAGCTCCAGGTTAGGGGGGGCAGACACTGAAGCTTTCTTT. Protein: CASSRLGGADTEAFF.

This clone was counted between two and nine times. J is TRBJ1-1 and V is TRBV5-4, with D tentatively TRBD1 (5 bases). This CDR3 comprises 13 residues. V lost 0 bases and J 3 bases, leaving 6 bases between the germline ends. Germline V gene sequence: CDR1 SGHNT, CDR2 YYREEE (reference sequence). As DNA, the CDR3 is TGTGCCAGCAGCTTGGGACAGCACACTGAAGCTTTCTTT. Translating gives CASSLGQHTEAFF.

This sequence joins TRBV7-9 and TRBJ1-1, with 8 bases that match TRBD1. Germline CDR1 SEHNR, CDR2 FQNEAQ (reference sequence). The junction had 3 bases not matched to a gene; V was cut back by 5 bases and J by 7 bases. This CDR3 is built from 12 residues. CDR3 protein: CASSRGQGEAFF. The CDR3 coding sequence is TGTGCCAGCAGCCGCGGACAGGGTGAAGCTTTCTTT.

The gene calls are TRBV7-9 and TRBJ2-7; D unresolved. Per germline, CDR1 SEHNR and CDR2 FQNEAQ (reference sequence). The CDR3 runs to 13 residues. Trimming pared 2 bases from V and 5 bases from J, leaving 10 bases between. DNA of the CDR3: TGTGCCAGCAGCTTACCCATCTATAACGAGCAGTACTTC. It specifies CASSLPIYNEQYF.

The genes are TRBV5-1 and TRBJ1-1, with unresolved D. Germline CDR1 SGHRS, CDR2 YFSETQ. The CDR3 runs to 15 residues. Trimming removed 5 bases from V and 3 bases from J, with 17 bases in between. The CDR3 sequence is CASSPDWASDTEAFF. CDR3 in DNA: TGCGCCAGCAGTCCGGATTGGGCGTCGGACACTGAAGCTTTCTTT.

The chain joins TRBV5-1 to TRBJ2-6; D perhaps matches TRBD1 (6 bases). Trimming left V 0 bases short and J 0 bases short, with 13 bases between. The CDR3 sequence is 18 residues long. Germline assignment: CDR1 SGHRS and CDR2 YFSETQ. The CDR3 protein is CASSLGPGQSSGANVLTF. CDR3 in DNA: TGCGCCAGCAGCTTGGGGCCCGGACAGAGCTCTGGGGCCAACGTCCTGACTTTC.

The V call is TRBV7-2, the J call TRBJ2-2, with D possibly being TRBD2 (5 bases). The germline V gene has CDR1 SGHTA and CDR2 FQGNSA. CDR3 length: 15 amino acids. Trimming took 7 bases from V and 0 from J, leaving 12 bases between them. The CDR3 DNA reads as TGTGCCAGCAACCCGACGGGGACGAACACCGGGGAGCTGTTTTTT. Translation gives CASNPTGTNTGELFF.

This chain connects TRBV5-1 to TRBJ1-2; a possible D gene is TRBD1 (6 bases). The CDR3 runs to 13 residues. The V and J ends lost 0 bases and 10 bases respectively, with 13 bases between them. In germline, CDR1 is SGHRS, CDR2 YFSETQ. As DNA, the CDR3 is TGCGCCAGCAGCTTGGAGCAGGGGTATATCTACACCTTC. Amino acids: CASSLEQGYIYTF.

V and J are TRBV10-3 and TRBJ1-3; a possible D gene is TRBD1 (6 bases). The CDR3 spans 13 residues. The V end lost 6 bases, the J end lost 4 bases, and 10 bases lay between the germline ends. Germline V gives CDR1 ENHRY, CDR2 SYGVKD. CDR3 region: CAISPGQGNTIYF. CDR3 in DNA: TGTGCCATCAGCCCCGGACAGGGAAACACCATATATTTT.

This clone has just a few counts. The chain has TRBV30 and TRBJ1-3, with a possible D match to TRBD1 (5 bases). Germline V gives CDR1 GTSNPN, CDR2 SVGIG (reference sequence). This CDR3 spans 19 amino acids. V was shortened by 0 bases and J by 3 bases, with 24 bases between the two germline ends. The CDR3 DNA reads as TGTGCCTGGAGTGTATCTTGGTCAGGGATACTTGCTGGTGGAAACACCATATATTTT. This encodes CAWSVSWSGILAGGNTIYF.